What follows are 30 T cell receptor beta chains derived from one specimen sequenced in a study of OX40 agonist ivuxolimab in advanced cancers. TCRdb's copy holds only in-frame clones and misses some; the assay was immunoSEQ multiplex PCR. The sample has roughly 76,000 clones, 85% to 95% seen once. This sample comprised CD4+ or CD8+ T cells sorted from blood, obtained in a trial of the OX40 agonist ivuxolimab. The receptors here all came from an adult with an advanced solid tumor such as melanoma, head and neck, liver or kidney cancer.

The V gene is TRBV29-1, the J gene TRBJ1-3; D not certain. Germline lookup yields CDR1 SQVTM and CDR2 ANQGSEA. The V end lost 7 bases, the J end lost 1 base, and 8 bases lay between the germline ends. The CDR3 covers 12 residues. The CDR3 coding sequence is TGCAGCGCTAGGGAGTCTGGAAACACCATATATTTT. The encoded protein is CSARESGNTIYF.

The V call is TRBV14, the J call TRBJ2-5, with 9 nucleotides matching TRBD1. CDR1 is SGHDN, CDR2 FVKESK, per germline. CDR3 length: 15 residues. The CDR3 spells CAGDRVFYDQETQYF. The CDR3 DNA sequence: TGTGCTGGGGACAGGGTCTTTTACGACCAAGAGACCCAGTACTTC.

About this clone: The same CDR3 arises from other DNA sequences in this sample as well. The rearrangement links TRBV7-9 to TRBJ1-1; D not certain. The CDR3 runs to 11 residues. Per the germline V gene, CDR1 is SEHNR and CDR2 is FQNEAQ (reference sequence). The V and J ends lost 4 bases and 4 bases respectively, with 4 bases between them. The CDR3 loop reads CASSWGTEAFF. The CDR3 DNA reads TGTGCCAGCAGCTGGGGCACTGAAGCTTTCTTT.

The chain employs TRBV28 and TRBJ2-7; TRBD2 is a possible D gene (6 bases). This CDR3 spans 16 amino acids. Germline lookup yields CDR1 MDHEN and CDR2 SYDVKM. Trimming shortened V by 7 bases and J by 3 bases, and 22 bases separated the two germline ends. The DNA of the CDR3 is TGTGCCAGCATTCATCGAGGAGGGGAAGCCAACTACGAGCAGTACTTC. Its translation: CASIHRGGEANYEQYF.

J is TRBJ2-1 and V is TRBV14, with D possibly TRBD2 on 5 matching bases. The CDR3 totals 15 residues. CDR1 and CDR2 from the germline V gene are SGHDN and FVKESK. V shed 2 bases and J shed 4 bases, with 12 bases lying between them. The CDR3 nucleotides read TGTGCCAGCAGCCAATATAGCGCATTTTACAATGAGCAGTTCTTC. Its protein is CASSQYSAFYNEQFF.

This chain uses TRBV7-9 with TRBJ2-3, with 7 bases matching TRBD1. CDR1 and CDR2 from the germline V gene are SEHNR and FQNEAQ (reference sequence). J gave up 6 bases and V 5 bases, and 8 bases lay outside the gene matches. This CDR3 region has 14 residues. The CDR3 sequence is CASSPWTGPDTQYF. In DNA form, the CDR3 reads TGTGCCAGCAGCCCCTGGACAGGACCTGATACGCAGTATTTT.

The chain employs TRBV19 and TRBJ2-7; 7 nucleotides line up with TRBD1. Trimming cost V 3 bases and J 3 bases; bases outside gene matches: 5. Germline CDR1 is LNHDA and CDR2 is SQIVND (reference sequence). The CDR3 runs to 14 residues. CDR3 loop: CASSIVPGGYEQYF. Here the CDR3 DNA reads TGTGCCAGTAGTATTGTACCAGGGGGCTACGAGCAGTACTTC.

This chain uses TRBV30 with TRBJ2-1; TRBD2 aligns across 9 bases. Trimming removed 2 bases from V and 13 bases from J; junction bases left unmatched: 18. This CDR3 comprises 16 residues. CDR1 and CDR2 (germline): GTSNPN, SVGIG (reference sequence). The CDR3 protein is CAWSLSVAGGPVFQFF. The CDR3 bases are TGTGCCTGGAGTCTGTCTGTGGCGGGGGGGCCGGTATTTCAGTTCTTC.

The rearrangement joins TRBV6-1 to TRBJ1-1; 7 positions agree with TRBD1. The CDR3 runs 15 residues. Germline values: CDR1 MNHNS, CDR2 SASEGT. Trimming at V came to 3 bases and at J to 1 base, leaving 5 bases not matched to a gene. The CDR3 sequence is CASSDRQGQNTEAFF. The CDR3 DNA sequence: TGTGCCAGCAGTGACCGACAGGGTCAGAACACTGAAGCTTTCTTT.

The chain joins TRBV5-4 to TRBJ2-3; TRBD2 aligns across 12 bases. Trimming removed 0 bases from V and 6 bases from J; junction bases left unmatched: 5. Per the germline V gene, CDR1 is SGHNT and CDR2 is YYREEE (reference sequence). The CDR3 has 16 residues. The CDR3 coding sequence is TGTGCCAGCAGCTTGGCTAGCGGGGGGGCAGGGGATACGCAGTATTTT. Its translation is CASSLASGGAGDTQYF.

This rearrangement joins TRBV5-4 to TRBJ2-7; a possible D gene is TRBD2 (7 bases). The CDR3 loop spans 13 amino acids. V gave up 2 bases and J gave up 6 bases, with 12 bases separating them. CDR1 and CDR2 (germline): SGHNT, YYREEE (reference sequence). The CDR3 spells CASSFGGASEQYF. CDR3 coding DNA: TGTGCCAGCAGCTTTGGGGGGGCCAGCGAGCAGTACTTC.

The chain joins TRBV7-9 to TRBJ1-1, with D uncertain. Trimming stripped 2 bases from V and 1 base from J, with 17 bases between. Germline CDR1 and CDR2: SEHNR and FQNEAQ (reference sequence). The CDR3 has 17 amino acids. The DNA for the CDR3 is TGTGCCAGCAGCTTAATTATCTTTGGCAGACGGAACACTGAAGCTTTCTTT. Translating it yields CASSLIIFGRRNTEAFF. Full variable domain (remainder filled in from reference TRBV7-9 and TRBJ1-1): DTGVSQNPRHKITKRGQNVTFRCDPISEHNRLYWYRQTLGQGPEFLTYFQNEAQLEKSRLLSDRFSAERPKGSFSTLEIQRTEQGDSAMYLCASSLIIFGRRNTEAFFGQGTRLTVV.

CDR3 protein: CASSSLTGGLYNEQFF. The CDR3 nucleotides are TGTGCCAGCAGTTCCCTCACGGGAGGCTTATACAATGAGCAGTTCTTC. This chain joins TRBV27 and TRBJ2-1, with 7 bases identical to TRBD2. V was clipped by 4 bases and J by 4 bases; unmatched bases: 10. CDR1 and CDR2 from the germline V gene are MNHEY and SMNVEV (reference sequence). CDR3 length: 16 residues.

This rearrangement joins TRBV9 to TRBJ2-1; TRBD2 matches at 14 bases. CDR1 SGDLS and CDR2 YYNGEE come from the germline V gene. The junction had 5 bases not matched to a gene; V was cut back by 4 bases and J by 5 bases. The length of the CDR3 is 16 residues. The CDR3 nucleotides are TGTGCCAGCAGCCCGACGACTAGCGGGGGGGACAATGAGCAGTTCTTC. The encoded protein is CASSPTTSGGDNEQFF.

CDR3 in amino acids: CSVESGGSYEQYF. The CDR3 nucleotides are TGCAGCGTTGAATCGGGCGGGAGCTACGAGCAGTACTTC. V is TRBV29-1 and J is TRBJ2-7; TRBD2 matches 7 bases. Per the germline V gene, CDR1 is SQVTM and CDR2 is ANQGSEA. This CDR3 is 13 amino acids long. V trimming: 2 bases; J trimming: 3 bases; junction bases outside the gene matches: 4.

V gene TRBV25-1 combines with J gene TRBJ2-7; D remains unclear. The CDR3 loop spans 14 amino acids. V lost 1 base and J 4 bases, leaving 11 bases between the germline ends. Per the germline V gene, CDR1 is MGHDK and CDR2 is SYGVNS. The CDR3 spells CASSEFGLAYEQYF. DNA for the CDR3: TGTGCCAGCAGTGAATTCGGGCTCGCTTACGAGCAGTACTTC.

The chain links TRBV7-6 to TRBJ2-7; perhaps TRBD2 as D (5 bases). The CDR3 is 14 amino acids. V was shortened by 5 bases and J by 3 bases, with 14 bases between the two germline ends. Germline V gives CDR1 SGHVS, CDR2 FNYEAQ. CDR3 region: CASSHREGLYEQYF. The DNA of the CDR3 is TGTGCCAGCAGCCATCGGGAAGGACTCTACGAGCAGTACTTC. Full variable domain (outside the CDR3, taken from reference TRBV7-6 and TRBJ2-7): GAGVSQSPRYKVTKRGQDVALRCDPISGHVSLYWYRQALGQGPEFLTYFNYEAQQDKSGLPNDRFSAERPEGSISTLTIQRTEQRDSAMYRCASSHREGLYEQYFGPGTRLTVT.

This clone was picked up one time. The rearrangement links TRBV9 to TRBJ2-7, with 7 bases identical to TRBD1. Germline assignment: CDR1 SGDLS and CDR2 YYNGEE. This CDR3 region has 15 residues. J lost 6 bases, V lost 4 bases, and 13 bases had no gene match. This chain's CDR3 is CASSTTGAQRGEQYF. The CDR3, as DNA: TGTGCCAGCAGCACTACAGGGGCCCAGCGAGGCGAGCAGTACTTC. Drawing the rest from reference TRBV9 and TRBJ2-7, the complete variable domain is DSGVTQTPKHLITATGQRVTLRCSPRSGDLSVYWYQQSLDQGLQFLIQYYNGEERAKGNILERFSAQQFPDLHSELNLSSLELGDSALYFCASSTTGAQRGEQYFGPGTRLTVT.

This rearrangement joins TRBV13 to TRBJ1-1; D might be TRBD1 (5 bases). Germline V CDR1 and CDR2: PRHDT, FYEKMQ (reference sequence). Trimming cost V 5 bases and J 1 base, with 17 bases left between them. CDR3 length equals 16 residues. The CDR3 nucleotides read TGTGCCAGCAGCATAGTGCGGGACCTATCGAACACTGAAGCTTTCTTT. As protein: CASSIVRDLSNTEAFF.

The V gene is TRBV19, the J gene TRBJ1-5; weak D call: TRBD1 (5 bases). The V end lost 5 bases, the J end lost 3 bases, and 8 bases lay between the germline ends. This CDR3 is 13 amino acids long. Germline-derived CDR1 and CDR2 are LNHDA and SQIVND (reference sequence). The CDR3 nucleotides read TGTGCCAGTAGTTCCAGGGTCAATCAGCCCCAGCATTTT. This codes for CASSSRVNQPQHF.

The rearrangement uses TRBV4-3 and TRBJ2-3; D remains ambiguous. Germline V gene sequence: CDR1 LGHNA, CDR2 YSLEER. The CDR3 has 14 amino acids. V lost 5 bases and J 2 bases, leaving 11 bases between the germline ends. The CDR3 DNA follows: TGCGCCAGCAGCACCTATACCCACACAGATACGCAGTATTTT. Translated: CASSTYTHTDTQYF.

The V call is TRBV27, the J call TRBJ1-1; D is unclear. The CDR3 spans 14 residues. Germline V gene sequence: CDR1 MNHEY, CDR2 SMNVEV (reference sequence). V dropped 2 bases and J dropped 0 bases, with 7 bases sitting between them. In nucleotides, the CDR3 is TGTGCCAGCAGTTTAGGGAGCATGAACACTGAAGCTTTCTTT. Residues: CASSLGSMNTEAFF.

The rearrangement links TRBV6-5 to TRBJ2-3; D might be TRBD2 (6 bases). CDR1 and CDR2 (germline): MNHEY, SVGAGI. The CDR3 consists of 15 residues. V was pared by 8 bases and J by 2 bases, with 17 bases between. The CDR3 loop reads CASGGVTDHTDTQYF. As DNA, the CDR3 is TGTGCCAGCGGAGGGGTGACGGACCACACAGATACGCAGTATTTT.

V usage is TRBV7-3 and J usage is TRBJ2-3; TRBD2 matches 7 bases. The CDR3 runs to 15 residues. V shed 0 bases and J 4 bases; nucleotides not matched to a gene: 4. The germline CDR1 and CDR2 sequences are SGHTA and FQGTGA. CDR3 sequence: CASSLTGGTADTQYF. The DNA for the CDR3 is TGTGCCAGCAGCTTAACCGGGGGGACGGCAGATACGCAGTATTTT.

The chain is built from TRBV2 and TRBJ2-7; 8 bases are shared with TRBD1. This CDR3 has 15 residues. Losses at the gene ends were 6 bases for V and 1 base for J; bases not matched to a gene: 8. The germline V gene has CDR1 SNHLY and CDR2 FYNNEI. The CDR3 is CASSVTGVSSYEQYF. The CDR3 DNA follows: TGTGCCAGCAGCGTGACAGGGGTTTCATCCTACGAGCAGTACTTC.

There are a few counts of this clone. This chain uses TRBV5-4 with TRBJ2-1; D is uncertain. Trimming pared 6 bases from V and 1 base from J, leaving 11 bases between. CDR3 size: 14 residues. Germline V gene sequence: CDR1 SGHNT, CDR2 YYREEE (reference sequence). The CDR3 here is CASNQRESYNEQFF. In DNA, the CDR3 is TGTGCCAGCAACCAGCGTGAGTCCTACAATGAGCAGTTCTTC.

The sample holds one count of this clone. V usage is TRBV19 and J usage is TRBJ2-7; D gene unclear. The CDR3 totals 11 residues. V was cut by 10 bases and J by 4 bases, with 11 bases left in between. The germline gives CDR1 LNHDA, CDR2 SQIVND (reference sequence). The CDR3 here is CATKFGYEQYF. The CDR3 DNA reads TGTGCCACCAAGTTTGGTTACGAGCAGTACTTC.

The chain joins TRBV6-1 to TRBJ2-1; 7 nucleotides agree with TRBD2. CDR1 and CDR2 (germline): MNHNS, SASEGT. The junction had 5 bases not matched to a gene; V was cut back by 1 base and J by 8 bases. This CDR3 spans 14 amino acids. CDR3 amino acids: CASSEELALYEQFF. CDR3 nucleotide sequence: TGTGCCAGCAGTGAAGAACTAGCGTTGTATGAGCAGTTCTTC.

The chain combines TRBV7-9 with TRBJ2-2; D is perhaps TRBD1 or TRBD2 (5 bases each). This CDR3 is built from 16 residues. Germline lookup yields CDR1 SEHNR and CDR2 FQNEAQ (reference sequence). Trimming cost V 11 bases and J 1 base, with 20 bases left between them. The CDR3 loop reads CADRDQGYENTGELFF. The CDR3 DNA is TGTGCCGACCGGGACCAAGGTTATGAGAACACCGGGGAGCTGTTTTTT.

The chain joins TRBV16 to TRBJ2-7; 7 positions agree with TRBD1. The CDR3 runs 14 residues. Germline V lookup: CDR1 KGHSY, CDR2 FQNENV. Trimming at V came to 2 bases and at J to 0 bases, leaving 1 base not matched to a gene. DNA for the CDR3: TGTGCCAGCAGCCAAAGGGACAGCTCCTACGAGCAGTACTTC. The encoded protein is CASSQRDSSYEQYF. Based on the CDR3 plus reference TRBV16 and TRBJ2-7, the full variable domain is GEEVAQTPKHLVRGEGQKAKLYCAPIKGHSYVFWYQQVLKNEFKFLISFQNENVFDETGMPKERFSAKCLPNSPCSLEIQATKLEDSAVYFCASSQRDSSYEQYFGPGTRLTVT.